The 3 T cell receptor beta chains presented below share a single source sample, sequenced in a study of T cell repertoires in cytomegalovirus infection. TCRdb processed the reads anew with MiXCR; each CDR3 protein has one entry. The sample includes roughly 230,000 distinct CDR3 sequences, about 17% of them seen just once. The sequencing input was CD8+ T cells from PBMCs. These receptors came from a human donor in good health (CMV status not recorded). Some clones in this sample may be carry-over from other donors' samples.

There are many counts of this clonotype. CDR3 in amino acids: CATLEPGQGGNQPQHF. The CDR3 DNA sequence: TGTGCCACCCTCGAACCGGGACAGGGAGGCAATCAGCCCCAGCATTTT. The rearrangement links TRBV10-3 to TRBJ1-5; 9 nucleotides agree with TRBD1. V lost 10 bases to trimming and J lost 2 bases; unmatched junction nucleotides: 12. In germline, CDR1 is ENHRY, CDR2 SYGVKD. There are 16 residues in the CDR3.

In this sample, this clonotype turned up a few times. The chain has TRBV29-1 and TRBJ2-3; no clear D gene. Trimming removed 4 bases from V and 0 bases from J, with 8 bases in between. CDR1 is SQVTM and CDR2 is ANQGSEA in the germline V gene. The CDR3 runs to 13 residues. CDR3 in DNA: TGCAGCGTTGGGGCAGCAAGCACAGATACGCAGTATTTT. It codes for CSVGAASTDTQYF.

This rearrangement joins TRBV29-1 to TRBJ1-2; a weak D match, TRBD1 (6 bases). CDR3 length: 13 amino acids. Germline-derived CDR1 and CDR2 are SQVTM and ANQGSEA. Trimming removed 7 bases from V and 8 bases from J, with 20 bases in between. The CDR3 is CSGVPTGMDGYTF. As DNA, the CDR3 is TGCAGCGGCGTCCCCACAGGGATGGACGGCTACACCTTC.